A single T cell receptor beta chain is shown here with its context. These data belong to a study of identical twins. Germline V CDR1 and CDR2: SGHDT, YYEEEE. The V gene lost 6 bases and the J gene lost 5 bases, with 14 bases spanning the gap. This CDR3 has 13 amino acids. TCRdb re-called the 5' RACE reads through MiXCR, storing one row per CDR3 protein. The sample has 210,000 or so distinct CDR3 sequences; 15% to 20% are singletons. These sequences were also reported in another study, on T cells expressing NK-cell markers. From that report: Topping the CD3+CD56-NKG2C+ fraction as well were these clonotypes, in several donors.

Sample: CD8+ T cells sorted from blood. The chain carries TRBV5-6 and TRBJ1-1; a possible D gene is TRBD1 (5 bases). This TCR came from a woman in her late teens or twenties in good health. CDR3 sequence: CASNLGAGTEAFF. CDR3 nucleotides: TGTGCCAGCAACCTCGGGGCCGGGACTGAAGCTTTCTTT. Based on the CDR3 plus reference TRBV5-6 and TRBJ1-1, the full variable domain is DAGVTQSPTHLIKTRGQQVTLRCSPKSGHDTVSWYQQALGQGPQFIFQYYEEEERQRGNFPDRFSGHQFPNYSSELNVNALLLGDSALYLCASNLGAGTEAFFGQGTRLTVV.